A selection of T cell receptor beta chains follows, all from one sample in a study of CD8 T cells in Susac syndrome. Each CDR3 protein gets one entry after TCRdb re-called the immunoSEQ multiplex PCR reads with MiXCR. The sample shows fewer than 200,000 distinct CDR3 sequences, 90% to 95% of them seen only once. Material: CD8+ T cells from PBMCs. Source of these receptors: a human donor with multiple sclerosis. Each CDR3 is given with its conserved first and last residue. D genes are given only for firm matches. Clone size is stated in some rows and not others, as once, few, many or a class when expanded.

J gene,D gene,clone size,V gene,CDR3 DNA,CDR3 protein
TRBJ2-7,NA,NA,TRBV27,TGTGCCAGCAGCGACACCCCAGGGGGGGCCTACGAGCAGTACTTC,CASSDTPGGAYEQYF
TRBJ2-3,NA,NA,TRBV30,TGTGCCTGGATATTGAACACAGGGAGCACAGATACGCAGTATTTT,CAWILNTGSTDTQYF
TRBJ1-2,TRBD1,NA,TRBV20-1,TGCAGTGTCCCTCCGGGACAGGGTAGCTACACCTTC,CSVPPGQGSYTF
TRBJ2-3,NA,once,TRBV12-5,TGTGCTAGTGGGACCCCTTGGGGGACAGATACGCAGTATTTT,CASGTPWGTDTQYF
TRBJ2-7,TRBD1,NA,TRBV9,TGTGCCAGCAGCGCCCCCGGGACAGGGGACTACGAGCAGTACTTC,CASSAPGTGDYEQYF
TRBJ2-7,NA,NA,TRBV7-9,TGTGCCAGCAGCCCCCCCCGCAGGGAACGAGCAGCCTACGAGCAGTACTTC,CASSPPRRERAAYEQYF
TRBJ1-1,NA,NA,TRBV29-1,TGCAGCGGGGGGAGAGTGGGCACTGAAGCTTTCTTT,CSGGRVGTEAFF
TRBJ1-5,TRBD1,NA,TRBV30,TGTGCCTGGAGGGCAGGGGGGAATCAGCCCCAGCATTTT,CAWRAGGNQPQHF
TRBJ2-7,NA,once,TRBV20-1,TGCAGTGCTCCACCACGGGATCTTTTGAACGAGCAGTACTTC,CSAPPRDLLNEQYF
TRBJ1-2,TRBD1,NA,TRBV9,TGTGCCAGCAGCTCTACGTCGTCGGGACAGGGATACTATGGCTACACCTTC,CASSSTSSGQGYYGYTF
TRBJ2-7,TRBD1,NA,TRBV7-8,TGTGCCAGCAGCGATACTCCGGGACAGAGGTTCCACGAGCAGTACTTC,CASSDTPGQRFHEQYF
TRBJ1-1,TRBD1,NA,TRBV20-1,TGCAGTGCTTTCGACAGGGAAACTGAAGCTTTCTTT,CSAFDRETEAFF
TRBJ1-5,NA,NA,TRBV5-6,TGTGCCAGCAGCTATCGCAGAGGAGATCAGCCCCAGCATTTT,CASSYRRGDQPQHF
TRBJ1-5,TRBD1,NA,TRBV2,TGTGCCAGCAGTCCAGACAGGGGCAATCAGCCCCAGCATTTT,CASSPDRGNQPQHF
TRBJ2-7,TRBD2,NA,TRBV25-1,TGTGCCAGCAGTGGTGTCAAAGGGACTAGCGGGATATACGAGCAGTACTTC,CASSGVKGTSGIYEQYF
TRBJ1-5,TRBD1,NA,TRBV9,TGTGCCAGCAGCGTAGAAGGAGGGGGCGGACAGCCCCAGCATTTT,CASSVEGGGGQPQHF
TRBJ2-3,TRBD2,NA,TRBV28,TGTGCCAGCAGTTTATCACCGACTCGACTAGCTAGCACAGATACGCAGTATTTT,CASSLSPTRLASTDTQYF
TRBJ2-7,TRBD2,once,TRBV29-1,TGCAGCGTTGAATTGGCTAGCGGCTCCTACGAGCAGTACTTC,CSVELASGSYEQYF
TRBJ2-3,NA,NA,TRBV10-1,TGCGCCAGCAGTGAGTCGTTTGGTACGCAGTATTTT,CASSESFGTQYF
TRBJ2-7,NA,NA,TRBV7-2,TGTGCCAGCAGCGCCTCTAACCTGGGGGAGCAGTACTTC,CASSASNLGEQYF
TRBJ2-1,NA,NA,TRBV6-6,TGTGCCAGCAGTTACTCGTTCACTGGCAATGAGCAGTTCTTC,CASSYSFTGNEQFF
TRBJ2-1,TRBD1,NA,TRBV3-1,TGTGCCAGCAGCCAAGACCGGACAGGGACAAGAAGGACTGAGCAGTTCTTC,CASSQDRTGTRRTEQFF
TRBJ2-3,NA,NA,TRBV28,TGTGCCAGCACCCCCCAGGGGAGCACAGATACGCAGTATTTT,CASTPQGSTDTQYF
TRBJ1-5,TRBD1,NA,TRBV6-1,TGTGCCAGCAGTCAAGATCCGGACAGGGGCAATCAGCCCCAGCATTTT,CASSQDPDRGNQPQHF
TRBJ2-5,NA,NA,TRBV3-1,TGTGCCAGCATCGGTCAGACAATCGGGGAGACCCAGTACTTC,CASIGQTIGETQYF
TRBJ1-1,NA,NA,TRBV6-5,TGTGCCAGCACCTTTGACAGGTTGGGGACTGAAGCTTTCTTT,CASTFDRLGTEAFF
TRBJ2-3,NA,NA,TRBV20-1,TGCAGTGCCCACCAATGGGATACGCAGTATTTT,CSAHQWDTQYF
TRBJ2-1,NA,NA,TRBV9,TGTGCCAGCAGCGCCTTAGCGGCTGAGCAGTTCTTC,CASSALAAEQFF
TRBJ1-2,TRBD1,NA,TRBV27,TGTGCCAGCAAATTAAGGACAGGGACATATGGCTACACCTTC,CASKLRTGTYGYTF
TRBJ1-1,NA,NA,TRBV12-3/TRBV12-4,TGTGCCAGCAGCCCGACCCCGGGACAAGTGAACACTGAAGCTTTCTTT,CASSPTPGQVNTEAFF
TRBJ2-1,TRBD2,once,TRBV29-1,TGCAGCGTCTTCGGGACTAGCGTCTACAATGAGCAGTTCTTC,CSVFGTSVYNEQFF
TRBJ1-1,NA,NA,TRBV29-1,TGCAGCGTTCGGACCGGGTACACTGAAGCTTTCTTT,CSVRTGYTEAFF
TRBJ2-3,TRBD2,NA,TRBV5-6,TGTGCCAGCCTTAGCGGGCCTAGCACAGATACGCAGTATTTT,CASLSGPSTDTQYF
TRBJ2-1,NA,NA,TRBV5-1,TGCGCCTCCTATTACTCTTACAATGAGCAGTTCTTC,CASYYSYNEQFF
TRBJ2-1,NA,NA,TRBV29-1,TGCAGCGTGGCCCCGGGGTACAATGAGCAGTTCTTC,CSVAPGYNEQFF
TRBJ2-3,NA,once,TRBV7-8,TGTGCCAGCAGGTCTCGGAGGGCCTTATCGGCAGATACGCAGTATTTT,CASRSRRALSADTQYF
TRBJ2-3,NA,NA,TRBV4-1,TGCGCCAGCAGCCACCCTCTAGCGAGTGATACGCAGTATTTT,CASSHPLASDTQYF
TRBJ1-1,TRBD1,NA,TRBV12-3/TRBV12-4,TGTGCCAGCAGTTCCAATACCCGAAGGGACAGAAGGGACATGAACACTGAAGCTTTCTTT,CASSSNTRRDRRDMNTEAFF
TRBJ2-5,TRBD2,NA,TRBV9,TGTGCCAGCAGCGTAAGCGGGGGCCCCCAAGAGACCCAGTACTTC,CASSVSGGPQETQYF
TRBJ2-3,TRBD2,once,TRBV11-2,TGTGCCAGCAGCTCCAGTCTAGCGGACACAGATACGCAGTATTTT,CASSSSLADTDTQYF
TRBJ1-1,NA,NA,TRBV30,TGTGCCCGGCACGATGGGGGTCCCACTGAAGCTTTCTTT,CARHDGGPTEAFF
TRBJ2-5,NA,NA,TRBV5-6,TGTGCCAGCGGGGCGGGGACTCAAGAGACCCAGTACTTC,CASGAGTQETQYF
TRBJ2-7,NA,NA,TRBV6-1,TGTGCCAGCAGTGCTCGGACAGTCTACGAGCAGTACTTC,CASSARTVYEQYF
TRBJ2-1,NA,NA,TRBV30,TGTGCCTGGAGTGTTTTCCTACTAGAGCAGTTCTTC,CAWSVFLLEQFF
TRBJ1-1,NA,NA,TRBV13,TGTGCCAGCAGCTTAGTGGTAGGGGCGAACACTGAAGCTTTCTTT,CASSLVVGANTEAFF
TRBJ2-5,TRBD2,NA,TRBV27,TGTGCCAGCAGACTCTATAGCGGGGGACCACAAGAGACCCAGTACTTC,CASRLYSGGPQETQYF
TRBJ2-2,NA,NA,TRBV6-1,TGTGCCAGCAGTGAAGCTCCAGGGAGTACCGGGGAGCTGTTTTTT,CASSEAPGSTGELFF
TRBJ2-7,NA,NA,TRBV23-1,TGCGCCAGCAGTCAATCCGGTAATAGGGAAGGCCAATCCTACGAGCAGTACTTC,CASSQSGNREGQSYEQYF
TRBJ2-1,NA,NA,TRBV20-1,TGCAGTGCCCCTACCCGCGCGGAGTACCCGTACAATGAGCAGTTCTTC,CSAPTRAEYPYNEQFF
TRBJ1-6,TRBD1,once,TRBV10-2,TGCGCCAGCAGGAGGACAGGGCTTTGGTCACCCCTCCACTTT,CASRRTGLWSPLHF
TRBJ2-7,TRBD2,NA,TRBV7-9,TGTGCCAGCAGCGGACTAGCGGAACCCCCTGGCGAGCAGTACTTC,CASSGLAEPPGEQYF
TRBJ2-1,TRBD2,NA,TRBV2,TGTGCCGGGCTAGCGGGAAGCTACAATGAGCAGTTCTTC,CAGLAGSYNEQFF
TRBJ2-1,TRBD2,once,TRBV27,TGTGCCAGCAGTGGGGATAGCGGGATTCTGTTCTTC,CASSGDSGILFF
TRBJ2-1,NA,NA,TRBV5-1,TGCGCCAGCAGCTTGGCCGAGGGCCTGGGGAATGAGCAGTTCTTC,CASSLAEGLGNEQFF
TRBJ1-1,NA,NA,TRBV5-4,TGTGCCAGCAGCTTATCCCGCTTTGGGGTCGCGAACACTGAAGCTTTCTTT,CASSLSRFGVANTEAFF
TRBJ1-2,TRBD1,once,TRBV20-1,TGCAGTGCTAGACAGGGGGCGGATGGCTACACCTTC,CSARQGADGYTF
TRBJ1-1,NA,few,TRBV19,TGTGCCAGTAGTGCAGGGGCTAACACTGAAGCTTTCTTT,CASSAGANTEAFF
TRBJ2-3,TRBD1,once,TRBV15,TGTGCCACCAGCAGAGTACAGGGGGCCACTAGCACAGATACGCAGTATTTT,CATSRVQGATSTDTQYF
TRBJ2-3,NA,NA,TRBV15,TGTGCCACCAGCAGGAGCCGAATGGATACGCAGTATTTT,CATSRSRMDTQYF
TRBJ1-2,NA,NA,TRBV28,TGTGCCAGCAGTTTTACGACAGACTATGGCTACACCTTC,CASSFTTDYGYTF